The present T cell receptor (beta chain) was sequenced within a study of OX40 agonist ivuxolimab in advanced cancers. Study-wide context: The dose of intravenous ivuxolimab that patients received every 2 weeks ranged from 0.01 to 10 mg/kg. Enrolled patients in dose escalation had cancers that were hepatocellular carcinoma, melanoma, renal cell or head and neck cancer.

Sequenced by immunoSEQ multiplex PCR; TCRdb stores in-frame clones only, minus some. The data contain around 110,000 clones, 90% of them singletons. This clone has a single count. Its antigen is undetermined. V shed 1 base and J 5 bases; nucleotides not matched to a gene: 4. Germline loops: CDR1 SGHRS, CDR2 YFSETQ. The CDR3 is 16 residues long. General study points: Some of the lowest clonal expansion was seen in partial responders at 0.1-3.0 mg/kg.

Blood draws occurred at baseline, cycle 4 day 1, and cycle 7 day 1. V gene TRBV5-1 combines with J gene TRBJ2-1; 12 positions match TRBD2. The source material was CD4+ or CD8+ T cells sorted from blood, sampled in a trial of the OX40 agonist ivuxolimab. The TCR comes from an adult with an advanced solid tumor such as melanoma, head and neck, liver or kidney cancer. The CDR3 loop reads CASSLTLAGGHNEQFF. The CDR3 nucleotides read TGCGCCAGCAGCTTGACTCTAGCGGGGGGGCACAATGAGCAGTTCTTC.